These T cell receptor beta chains were read from a single sample in a study of blood T cell repertoires in COVID-19. Method: immunoSEQ multiplex PCR; TCRdb's copy keeps in-frame clones and lacks some. The sample yields 200,000 to 250,000 clones, over 75% seen once. Sample: peripheral blood. These TCRs come from a man between 25 and 39 years old who had recovered from COVID-19. Both conserved end residues are part of each CDR3. Each record gives: V gene, J gene, clone size, D gene, CDR3 length, CDR3 DNA, CDR3 protein. The D gene is left open where the match is weak. Rows may omit the clone size; those that give it use once, few, many or a size class.

TRBV12-3/TRBV12-4	TRBJ1-6	NA	NA	13	TGTGCCAGCAGGGGTAGCGATAATTCACCCCTCCACTTT	CASRGSDNSPLHF
TRBV4-1	TRBJ1-1	NA	NA	13	TGCGCCAGCAGCCAGGGGCTCGGGGGAGAAGCTTTCTTT	CASSQGLGGEAFF
TRBV5-1	TRBJ2-1	NA	NA	15	TGCGCCAGCAGCTTAGGCCGGGACTCTTACAATGAGCAGTTCTTC	CASSLGRDSYNEQFF
TRBV5-5	TRBJ2-3	NA	NA	12	TGTGCCAGCAGCTCTAGCACAGATACGCAGTATTTT	CASSSSTDTQYF
TRBV6-5	TRBJ1-6	NA	NA	14	TGTGCCAGCACCCTCGGGGGGACTAATTCACCCCTCCACTTT	CASTLGGTNSPLHF
TRBV4-1	TRBJ2-7	once	NA	17	TGCGCCAGCAGCCAAGGGGGAAGACAGGCCGTTTGGGGGGAGCAGTACTTC	CASSQGGRQAVWGEQYF
TRBV14	TRBJ2-6	NA	NA	18	TGTGCCAGCAGCCAAGTCAAAGGGGTGGTTACTGGGGCCAACGTCCTGACTTTC	CASSQVKGVVTGANVLTF
TRBV4-2	TRBJ2-2	NA	NA	14	TGTGCCAGCCAGGGGGGCCTGAACACCGGGGAGCTGTTTTTT	CASQGGLNTGELFF
TRBV6-5	TRBJ1-2	once	NA	14	TGTGCCAGCAGTCCCCTCAGGGGTAACTATGGCTACACCTTC	CASSPLRGNYGYTF
TRBV19	TRBJ1-5	NA	NA	12	TGTGCCAGTAATCAGGTTAGTCAACCCCAGCATTTT	CASNQVSQPQHF
TRBV21-1	TRBJ1-5	NA	NA	14	TGTGCCAGCAAAATTGACAGACTGGACATGCCCCAGCATTTT	CASKIDRLDMPQHF
TRBV7-9	TRBJ1-1	NA	NA	12	TGTGCCAGCAGCCCAACGGGCGGGAAGGCTTTCTTT	CASSPTGGKAFF
TRBV11-2	TRBJ1-1	few	TRBD1	15	TGTGCCAGCAGCCAAGATTTAGGGCCAGGGGGCGACGCTTTCTTT	CASSQDLGPGGDAFF
TRBV27	TRBJ2-2	many	TRBD2	15	TGTGCCAGCAGACTAGCGGGGCTCGACACCGGGGAGCTGTTTTTT	CASRLAGLDTGELFF
TRBV12-1	TRBJ2-4	NA	NA	21	TGTGCCAGCAGCTTTGAATCGGGGAAAAGTTATCTAGGAGTAGCCAAAAACATTCAGTACTTC	CASSFESGKSYLGVAKNIQYF
TRBV29-1	TRBJ2-5	NA	TRBD1	12	TGCAGCGTTGCAAGGGGGCGGGAGACCCAGTACTTC	CSVARGRETQYF
TRBV7-8	TRBJ2-1	NA	TRBD2	13	TGTGCCAGCAGCTCTAGCGGGAACAATGAGCAGTTCTTC	CASSSSGNNEQFF
TRBV4-1	TRBJ1-2	NA	TRBD1	15	TGCGCCAGCAGCCAAGAGACAGGGGTAGGCTATGGCTACACCTTC	CASSQETGVGYGYTF
TRBV6-5	TRBJ1-2	few	NA	15	TGTGCCAGCACTAATAGTGCGGGAACCCGCTATGGCTACACCTTC	CASTNSAGTRYGYTF
TRBV2	TRBJ2-1	NA	TRBD1	16	TGTGCCAGCAGTGCAAGAGGGGGCCACGGCGACAATGAGCAGTTCTTC	CASSARGGHGDNEQFF
TRBV7-3	TRBJ2-3	NA	NA	13	TGTGCCAGCAGCCCCCCAGGAATGGATACGCAGTATTTT	CASSPPGMDTQYF
TRBV7-9	TRBJ2-2	NA	TRBD1	16	TGTGCCAGCAGCCGCCTGACAGGGGCGGACACCGGGGAGCTGTTTTTT	CASSRLTGADTGELFF
TRBV27	TRBJ1-1	NA	TRBD1	14	TGTGCCAGCAGTGCGGGACAGGGGGCCACTGAAGCTTTCTTT	CASSAGQGATEAFF
TRBV10-1	TRBJ2-4	NA	NA	11	TGCGCCAGCAGTGGGACAGTCTTGCGGTACTTC	CASSGTVLRYF
TRBV10-3	TRBJ2-7	NA	NA	17	TGTGCCATCAGTGAGCCCCCCGGTGGCGGGGGCCTTTGGGAGCAGTACTTC	CAISEPPGGGGLWEQYF
TRBV2	TRBJ1-4	NA	TRBD1	13	TGTGCCACCAGGTTCGGGACAGAAGAAAAACTGTTTTTT	CATRFGTEEKLFF
TRBV19	TRBJ1-4	NA	NA	14	TGTGCCAGTAGTATGGAGGGCCAGGCGAGTAGACTGTTTTTT	CASSMEGQASRLFF
TRBV9	TRBJ2-6	NA	NA	15	TGTGCCAGCAGCGTTACAGTAACTGGGGCCAACGTCCTGACTTTC	CASSVTVTGANVLTF
TRBV19	TRBJ1-2	NA	TRBD1	10	TGTGCCAGTAGTGCGGGACAGACGGCCTTC	CASSAGQTAF
TRBV5-1	TRBJ2-3	NA	NA	16	TGCGCCAGCAGCTTTGATACTAGCAGGTTCACAGATACGCAGTATTTT	CASSFDTSRFTDTQYF
TRBV9	TRBJ1-1	NA	NA	16	TGTGCCAGCAGCGTGGGGACATCGGCCGGGTCGACTGAAGCTTTCTTT	CASSVGTSAGSTEAFF
TRBV12-2	TRBJ1-4	NA	NA	16	TGTGCAAGTCGCTCACCCATGACAAACCTTAATGAAAAACTGTTTTTT	CASRSPMTNLNEKLFF
TRBV5-5	TRBJ2-7	NA	NA	16	TGTGCCAGCAGCTTGGATATCGACAGTCCGTCCTACGAGCAGTACTTC	CASSLDIDSPSYEQYF
TRBV6-5	TRBJ1-2	few	TRBD1	14	TGTGCCAGCAGTCTGGGACAGAATCGGGATGGCTACACCTTC	CASSLGQNRDGYTF
TRBV5-1	TRBJ2-2	NA	NA	16	TGCGCCAGCAGCGATGGAGGGTTTGGTCGGACCGGGGAGCTGTTTTTT	CASSDGGFGRTGELFF
TRBV3-1/TRBV3-2	TRBJ2-5	NA	TRBD2	13	TGTGCCAGCAGCCAAACTGACGGGGGGGCCCAGTACTTC	CASSQTDGGAQYF
TRBV28	TRBJ1-1	NA	NA	13	TGTGCCAGCACCGTTGCAGGGCCCACTGAAGCTTTCTTT	CASTVAGPTEAFF
TRBV5-5	TRBJ2-7	NA	TRBD2	14	TGTGCCAGCAGCATTAGCGGGCCCAAGGGCGAGCAGTACTTC	CASSISGPKGEQYF
TRBV5-1	TRBJ2-7	NA	TRBD2	14	TGCGCCAGCAGCCATACTAGCGGGGGCTACGAGCAGTACTTC	CASSHTSGGYEQYF
TRBV7-9	TRBJ1-1	NA	TRBD1	14	TGTGCCAGCAGCATGGGACAGGGAAGCACTGAAGCTTTCTTT	CASSMGQGSTEAFF
TRBV15	TRBJ1-1	NA	TRBD1	13	TGTGCCACCGGACAGGACCTGAACACTGAAGCTTTCTTT	CATGQDLNTEAFF
TRBV28	TRBJ1-2	NA	NA	13	TGTGCCAGCAGTTTACAGGGGACCTATGGCTACACCTTC	CASSLQGTYGYTF
TRBV24-1	TRBJ2-1	once	TRBD2	16	TGTGCCACCAGTGATCAGGAGCGGGGGCCCTACAATGAGCAGTTCTTC	CATSDQERGPYNEQFF
TRBV9	TRBJ1-2	NA	NA	11	TGTGCCAGCAGACAGAATTATGGCTACACCTTC	CASRQNYGYTF
TRBV5-1	TRBJ1-1	NA	NA	14	TGCGCCAGCAGGAGTAGGGGTGAGGTCACTGAAGCTTTCTTT	CASRSRGEVTEAFF
TRBV2	TRBJ1-4	NA	NA	13	TGTGCCAGCAATGGGCTGAGAAATGAAAAACTGTTTTTT	CASNGLRNEKLFF
TRBV3-1/TRBV3-2	TRBJ1-1	NA	NA	18	TGTGCCAGCAGACCCGGGACTCGAAGGTTGGCTATGAACACTGAAGCTTTCTTT	CASRPGTRRLAMNTEAFF
TRBV5-1	TRBJ1-1	NA	TRBD1	15	TGCGCCAGCAGCGTCATGGGACAGGGGAACACTGAAGCTTTCTTT	CASSVMGQGNTEAFF
TRBV5-4	TRBJ2-7	NA	NA	15	TGTGCCAGCAGCTTGGGGCGGACAGCAACCTACGAGCAGTACTTC	CASSLGRTATYEQYF
TRBV19	TRBJ2-1	NA	NA	13	TGTGCCAGTAGTATCACACTAATCAATGAGCAGTTCTTC	CASSITLINEQFF
TRBV10-3	TRBJ2-7	NA	NA	12	TGTGCCATCGGAGAACAGGGCTACGAGCAGTACTTC	CAIGEQGYEQYF
TRBV12-5	TRBJ1-2	NA	NA	16	TGTGCTAGTGGTCGGGGGGGGGCGTCTGCCCGTTATGGCTACACCTTC	CASGRGGASARYGYTF